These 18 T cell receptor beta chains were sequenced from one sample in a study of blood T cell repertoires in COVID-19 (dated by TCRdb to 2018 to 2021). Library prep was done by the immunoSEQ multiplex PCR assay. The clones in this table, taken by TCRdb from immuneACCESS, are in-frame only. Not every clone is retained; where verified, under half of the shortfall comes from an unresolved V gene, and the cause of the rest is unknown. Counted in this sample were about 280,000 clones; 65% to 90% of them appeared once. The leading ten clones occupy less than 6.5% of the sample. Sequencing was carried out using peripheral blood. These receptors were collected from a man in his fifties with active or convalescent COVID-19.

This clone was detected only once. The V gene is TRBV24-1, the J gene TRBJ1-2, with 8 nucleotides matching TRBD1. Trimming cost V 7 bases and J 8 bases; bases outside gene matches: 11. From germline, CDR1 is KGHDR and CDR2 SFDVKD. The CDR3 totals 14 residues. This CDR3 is CATRETGASDGYTF. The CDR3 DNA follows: TGTGCCACCAGGGAGACAGGGGCTTCCGACGGCTACACCTTC.

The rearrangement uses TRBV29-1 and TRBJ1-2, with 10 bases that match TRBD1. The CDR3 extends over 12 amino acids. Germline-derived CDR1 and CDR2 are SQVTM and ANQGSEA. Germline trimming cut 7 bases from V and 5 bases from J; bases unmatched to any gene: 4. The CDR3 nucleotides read TGCAGCGGGAAGGGACAGGGGTATGGCTACACCTTC. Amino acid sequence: CSGKGQGYGYTF. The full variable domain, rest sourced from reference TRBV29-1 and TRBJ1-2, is SAVISQKPSRDICQRGTSLTIQCQVDSQVTMMFWYRQQPGQSLTLIATANQGSEATYESGFVIDKFPISRPNLTFSTLTVSNMSPEDSSIYLCSGKGQGYGYTFGSGTRLTVV.

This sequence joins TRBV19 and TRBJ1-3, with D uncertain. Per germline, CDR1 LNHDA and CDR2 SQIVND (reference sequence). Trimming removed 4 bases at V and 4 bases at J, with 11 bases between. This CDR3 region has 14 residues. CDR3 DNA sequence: TGTGCCAGTAGTAAACTCACCCCGGGAAACACCATATATTTT. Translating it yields CASSKLTPGNTIYF.

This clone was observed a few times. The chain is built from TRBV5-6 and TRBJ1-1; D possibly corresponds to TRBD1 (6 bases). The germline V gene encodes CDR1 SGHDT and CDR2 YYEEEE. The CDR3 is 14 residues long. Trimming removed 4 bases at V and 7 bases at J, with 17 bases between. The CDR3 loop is CASSTIDRWGEAFF. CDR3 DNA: TGTGCCAGCAGCACCATCGACAGGTGGGGTGAAGCTTTCTTT.

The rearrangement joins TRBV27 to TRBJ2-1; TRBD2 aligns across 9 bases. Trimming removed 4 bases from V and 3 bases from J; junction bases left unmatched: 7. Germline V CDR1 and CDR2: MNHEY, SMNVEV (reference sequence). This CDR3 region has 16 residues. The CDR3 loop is CASSSRLAENYNEQFF. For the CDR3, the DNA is TGTGCCAGCAGTTCCCGACTAGCGGAGAACTACAATGAGCAGTTCTTC.

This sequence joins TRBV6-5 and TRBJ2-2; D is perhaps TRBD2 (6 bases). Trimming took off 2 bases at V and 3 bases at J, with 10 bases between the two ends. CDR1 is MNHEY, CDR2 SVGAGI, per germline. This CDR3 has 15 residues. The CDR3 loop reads CASSYLPGDTGELFF. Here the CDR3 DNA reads TGTGCCAGCAGTTACCTCCCGGGAGACACCGGGGAGCTGTTTTTT.

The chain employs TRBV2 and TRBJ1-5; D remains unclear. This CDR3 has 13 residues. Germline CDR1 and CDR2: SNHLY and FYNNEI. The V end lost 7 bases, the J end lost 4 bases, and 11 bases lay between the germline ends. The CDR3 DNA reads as TGTGCCAGCAAGGGAGACGCGAATCAGCCCCAGCATTTT. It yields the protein CASKGDANQPQHF.

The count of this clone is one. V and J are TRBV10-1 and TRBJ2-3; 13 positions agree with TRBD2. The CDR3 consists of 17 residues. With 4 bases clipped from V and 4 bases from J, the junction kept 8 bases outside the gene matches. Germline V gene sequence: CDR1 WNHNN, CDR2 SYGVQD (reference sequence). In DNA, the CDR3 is TGCGCCAGCAGTGCCGGACTAGCGGGAGTTAAGTCAGATACGCAGTATTTT. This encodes CASSAGLAGVKSDTQYF.

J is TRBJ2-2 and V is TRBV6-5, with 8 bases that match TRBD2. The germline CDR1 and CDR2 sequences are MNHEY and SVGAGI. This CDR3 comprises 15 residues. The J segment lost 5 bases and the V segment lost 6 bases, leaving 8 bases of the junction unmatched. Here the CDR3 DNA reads TGTGCCAGCAGCCCGGGACTAGGCCGGACCGGGGAGCTGTTTTTT. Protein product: CASSPGLGRTGELFF.

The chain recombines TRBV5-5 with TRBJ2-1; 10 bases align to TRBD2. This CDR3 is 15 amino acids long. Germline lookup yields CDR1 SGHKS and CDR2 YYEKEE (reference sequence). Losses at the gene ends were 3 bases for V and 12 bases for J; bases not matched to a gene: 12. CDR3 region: CASSWTSGAPGGQFF. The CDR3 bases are TGTGCCAGCAGCTGGACTAGCGGAGCCCCCGGGGGGCAGTTCTTC. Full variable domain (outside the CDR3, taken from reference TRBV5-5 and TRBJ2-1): DAGVTQSPTHLIKTRGQQVTLRCSPISGHKSVSWYQQVLGQGPQFIFQYYEKEERGRGNFPDRFSARQFPNYSSELNVNALLLGDSALYLCASSWTSGAPGGQFFGPGTRLTVL.

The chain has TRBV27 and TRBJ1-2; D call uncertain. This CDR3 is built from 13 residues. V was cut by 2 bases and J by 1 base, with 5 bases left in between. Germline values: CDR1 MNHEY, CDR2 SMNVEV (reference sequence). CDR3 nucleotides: TGTGCCAGCAGTTTAGAGGGTAACTATGGCTACACCTTC. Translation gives CASSLEGNYGYTF.

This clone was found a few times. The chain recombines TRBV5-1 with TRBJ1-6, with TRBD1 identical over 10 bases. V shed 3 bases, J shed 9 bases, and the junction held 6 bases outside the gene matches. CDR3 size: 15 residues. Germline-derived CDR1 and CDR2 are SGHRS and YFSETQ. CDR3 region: CASSYRDRGSSPLHF. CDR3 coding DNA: TGCGCCAGCAGCTACCGGGACAGGGGTAGTTCACCCCTCCACTTT.

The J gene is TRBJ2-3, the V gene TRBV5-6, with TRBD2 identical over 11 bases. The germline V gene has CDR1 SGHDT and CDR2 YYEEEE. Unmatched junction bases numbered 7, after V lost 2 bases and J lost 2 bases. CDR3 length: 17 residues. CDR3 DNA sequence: TGTGCCAGCAGCTTAATGGCTAGCGGGAGGCCCACAGATACGCAGTATTTT. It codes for CASSLMASGRPTDTQYF.

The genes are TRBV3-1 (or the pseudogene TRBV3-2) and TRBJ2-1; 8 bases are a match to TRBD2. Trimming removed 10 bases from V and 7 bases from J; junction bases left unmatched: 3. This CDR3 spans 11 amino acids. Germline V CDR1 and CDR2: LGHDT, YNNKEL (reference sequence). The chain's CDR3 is CAKRGGNEQFF. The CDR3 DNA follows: TGTGCCAAACGGGGGGGGAATGAGCAGTTCTTC.

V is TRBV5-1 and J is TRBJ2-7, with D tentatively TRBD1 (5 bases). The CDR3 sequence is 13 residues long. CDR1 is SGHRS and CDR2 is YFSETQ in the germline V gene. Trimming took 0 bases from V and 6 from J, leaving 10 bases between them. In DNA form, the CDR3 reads TGCGCCAGCAGCTTGGGGCAGGGTCGCGAGCAGTACTTC. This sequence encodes CASSLGQGREQYF. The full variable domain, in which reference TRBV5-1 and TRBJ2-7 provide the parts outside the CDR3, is KAGVTQTPRYLIKTRGQQVTLSCSPISGHRSVSWYQQTPGQGLQFLFEYFSETQRNKGNFPGRFSGRQFSNSRSEMNVSTLELGDSALYLCASSLGQGREQYFGPGTRLTVT.

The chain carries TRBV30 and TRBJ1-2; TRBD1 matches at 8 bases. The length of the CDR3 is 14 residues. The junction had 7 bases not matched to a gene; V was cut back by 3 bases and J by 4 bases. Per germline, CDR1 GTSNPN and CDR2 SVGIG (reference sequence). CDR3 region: CAWSDRGMAYGYTF. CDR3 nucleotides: TGTGCCTGGAGCGACAGGGGAATGGCCTATGGCTACACCTTC.

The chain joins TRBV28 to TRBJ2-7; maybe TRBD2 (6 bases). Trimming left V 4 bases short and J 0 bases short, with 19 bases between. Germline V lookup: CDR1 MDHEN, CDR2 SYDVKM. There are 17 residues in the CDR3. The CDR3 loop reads CASSSPPGTHYSYEQYF. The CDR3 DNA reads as TGTGCCAGCAGTTCTCCCCCCGGGACTCACTACTCCTACGAGCAGTACTTC.

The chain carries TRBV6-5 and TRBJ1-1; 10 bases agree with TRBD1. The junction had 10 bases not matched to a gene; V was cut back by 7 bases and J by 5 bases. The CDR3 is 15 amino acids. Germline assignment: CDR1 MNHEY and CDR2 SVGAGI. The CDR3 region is CASTRQWTGGTEAFF. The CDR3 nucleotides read TGTGCCAGCACCCGACAATGGACAGGGGGGACTGAAGCTTTCTTT.